The rows below give T cell receptor beta chains drawn from one sample of a study of regulatory T cells in long-lasting Graves disease. MiXCR was run by TCRdb on the multiplex PCR reads, yielding one entry per CDR3 protein. The table shows around 250,000 distinct CDR3 sequences, with about 18% occurring only once. This sample also belongs to another study, concerning T cells in Graves' hyperthyroidism and ophthalmopathy.

Here the sequenced sample was peripheral blood mononuclear cells (PBMCs), taken at new diagnosis, from a patient treated with antithyroid drugs. All receptors derive from a woman aged 25-40 years with Graves disease. CDR3s include the opening cysteine and the closing phenylalanine or tryptophan. A D gene is named only where the DNA matches it firmly. Clone size is not always given. Where it is, it says once, few, many or a class for expanded clones.

>TRBJ2-1|NA|TRBV5-1|NA
CASSLSSWVLNEQFF
TGCGCCAGCAGCTTGTCTAGCTGGGTCCTCAATGAGCAGTTCTTC
>TRBJ2-1|NA|TRBV5-1|many
CASSLEFAGVQFF
TGCGCCAGCAGCTTGGAATTTGCGGGTGTGCAGTTCTTC
>TRBJ2-1|NA|TRBV2|many
CASKGDLNNEQFF
TGTGCCAGCAAGGGGGATCTCAACAATGAGCAGTTCTTC
>TRBJ2-3|NA|TRBV6-1|many
CASSERVKAVLDTQYF
TGTGCCAGCAGTGAAAGGGTCAAAGCGGTCCTAGATACGCAGTATTTT
>TRBJ2-7|NA|TRBV2|many
CASSRTASPYEQYF
TGTGCCAGCAGTCGGACAGCCAGCCCCTACGAGCAGTACTTC
>TRBJ1-3|TRBD1|TRBV6-2/TRBV6-3|many
CASSVGTGLPPGNTIYF
TGTGCCAGCAGTGTCGGGACAGGCCTCCCCCCTGGAAACACCATATATTTT
>TRBJ1-3|NA|TRBV7-2|many
CASSLIGIGNTIYF
TGTGCCAGCAGCTTAATTGGGATCGGAAACACCATATATTTT
>TRBJ1-2|NA|TRBV6-5|few
CASSYSRQPNYGYTF
TGTGCCAGCAGTTACTCGAGACAGCCTAACTATGGCTACACCTTC
>TRBJ2-3|NA|TRBV6-1|NA
CASTASTDTQYF
TGTGCCAGCACGGCTAGCACAGATACGCAGTATTTT
>TRBJ2-5|NA|TRBV5-5|NA
CASSLDLGGAETQYF
TGTGCCAGCAGCTTAGATCTTGGGGGGGCCGAGACCCAGTACTTC
>TRBJ2-7|NA|TRBV4-1|NA
CASSQTRGYEQYF
TGCGCCAGCAGCCAAACCAGGGGCTACGAGCAGTACTTC
>TRBJ2-5|NA|TRBV7-2|many
CASSFGGPETQYF
TGTGCCAGCAGCTTCGGGGGGCCAGAGACCCAGTACTTC
>TRBJ2-7|NA|TRBV3-1|many
CASSQDLDSHYEQYF
TGTGCCAGCAGCCAAGACTTAGACAGTCACTACGAGCAGTACTTC
>TRBJ1-1|NA|TRBV7-8|many
CASRHTVSEAFF
TGTGCCAGCAGACATACGGTGTCAGAAGCTTTCTTT
>TRBJ1-1|NA|TRBV13|many
CASSFEGENTEAFF
TGTGCCAGCAGCTTTGAGGGGGAGAACACTGAAGCTTTCTTT
>TRBJ1-2|TRBD1|TRBV28|few
CASSPGQAPYTF
TGTGCCAGCAGTCCGGGACAGGCGCCGTACACCTTC
>TRBJ1-1|NA|TRBV2|NA
CASSDAGNTEAFF
TGTGCCAGCAGTGATGCGGGAAACACTGAAGCTTTCTTT
>TRBJ1-2|NA|TRBV7-2|many
CASSLGGWGDYGYTF
TGTGCCAGCAGCTTAGGGGGTTGGGGGGACTATGGCTACACCTTC
>TRBJ2-3|TRBD2|TRBV4-1|few
CASSQRVGGGNTDTQYF
TGCGCCAGCAGCCAACGGGTAGGCGGGGGAAACACAGATACGCAGTATTTT
>TRBJ2-5|NA|TRBV20-1|many
CSAWVGETQYF
TGCAGTGCTTGGGTGGGGGAGACCCAGTACTTC
>TRBJ2-3|NA|TRBV29-1|NA
CSVVDPPSTDTQYF
TGCAGCGTTGTGGATCCTCCTAGCACAGATACGCAGTATTTT
>TRBJ1-2|NA|TRBV4-1|many
CASSQGGGKTNYGYTF
TGCGCCAGCAGCCAAGGGGGGGGCAAGACTAACTATGGCTACACCTTC
>TRBJ2-7|TRBD1|TRBV5-1|many
CASTLDRTTYEQYF
TGCGCCAGCACCCTGGACAGGACGACCTACGAGCAGTACTTC
>TRBJ2-7|TRBD2|TRBV5-1|many
CASSPRAGGTYEQYF
TGCGCCAGCAGCCCACGTGCGGGGGGGACCTACGAGCAGTACTTC
>TRBJ2-5|NA|TRBV11-3|NA
CASSLDRDFETQYF
TGTGCCAGCAGCTTAGACAGGGATTTCGAGACCCAGTACTTC
>TRBJ2-2|NA|TRBV5-1|NA
CASNNRGGTNTGELFF
TGCGCCAGCAACAACAGGGGGGGGACGAACACCGGGGAGCTGTTTTTT
>TRBJ2-2|NA|TRBV10-2|few
CASSGGYLPGTGELFF
TGCGCCAGCAGTGGGGGTTACTTACCGGGAACCGGGGAGCTGTTTTTT
>TRBJ1-4|NA|TRBV19|few
CASSIQGMKEKLFF
TGTGCCAGTAGTATACAGGGGATGAAGGAAAAACTGTTTTTT
>TRBJ1-4|TRBD1|TRBV7-9|many
CASSSRERTGGKKLFF
TGTGCCAGCAGCTCCCGAGAGCGGACAGGGGGCAAAAAACTGTTTTTT
>TRBJ2-7|TRBD2|TRBV20-1|many
CSARVGGRSYEQYF
TGCAGTGCTAGAGTCGGGGGGAGGTCCTACGAGCAGTACTTC
>TRBJ2-2|TRBD2|TRBV4-2|many
CASSPYLAGGNTGELFF
TGTGCCAGCAGCCCGTACCTAGCGGGGGGGAACACCGGGGAGCTGTTTTTT
>TRBJ2-2|NA|TRBV9|NA
CASSPGTLGATGELFF
TGTGCCAGCTCACCGGGGACCCTCGGGGCCACCGGGGAGCTGTTTTTT
>TRBJ2-2|NA|TRBV2|many
CASKVASRAGELFF
TGTGCCAGCAAGGTGGCTAGCAGGGCCGGGGAGCTGTTTTTT
>TRBJ2-5|TRBD1|TRBV7-2|many
CASSLRGTAREETQYF
TGTGCCAGCAGCTTAAGGGGGACAGCCAGAGAGGAGACCCAGTACTTC
>TRBJ2-5|NA|TRBV6-2/TRBV6-3|NA
CASTYRVHETQYF
TGTGCCAGCACCTACAGGGTTCATGAGACCCAGTACTTC
>TRBJ1-1|NA|TRBV20-1|many
CSARTPSGEAEAFF
TGCAGTGCTAGAACCCCCTCGGGGGAGGCGGAAGCTTTCTTT
>TRBJ2-3|NA|TRBV3-1|many
CASSPRSAGGTDTQYF
TGTGCCAGCAGCCCAAGGTCTGCGGGTGGTACAGATACGCAGTATTTT
>TRBJ2-2|NA|TRBV5-4|NA
CASRPHNSVLTGELFF
TGTGCCAGCAGACCTCATAATAGCGTGCTTACCGGGGAGCTGTTTTTT
>TRBJ2-7|NA|TRBV7-6|NA
CASSLAGTGVSYEQYF
TGTGCCAGCAGCTTAGCTGGAACTGGGGTGTCCTACGAGCAGTACTTC
>TRBJ1-6|TRBD1|TRBV25-1|many
CASSHRDRHSPLHF
TGTGCCAGCAGCCACCGGGACAGGCATTCACCCCTCCACTTT
>TRBJ2-1|TRBD2|TRBV7-3|many
CASSFPCGGMEQFF
TGTGCCAGCAGCTTCCCATGCGGGGGGATGGAGCAGTTCTTC
>TRBJ2-1|NA|TRBV9|NA
CASSGGVPYNEQFF
TGTGCCAGCAGCGGGGGGGTCCCCTACAATGAGCAGTTCTTC
>TRBJ2-1|NA|TRBV2|few
CASSDKPGRDGHYNEQFF
TGTGCCAGCAGTGACAAACCCGGCCGGGACGGCCATTACAATGAGCAGTTCTTC
>TRBJ2-3|TRBD2|TRBV28|many
CASSTGGEGLEDTQYF
TGTGCCAGCAGTACGGGGGGGGAGGGCCTCGAGGATACGCAGTATTTT
>TRBJ1-2|NA|TRBV27|NA
CASSPGNGYTF
TGTGCCAGCAGCCCAGGGAATGGCTACACCTTC
>TRBJ2-7|NA|TRBV13|many
CASSQQGLWSEQYF
TGCGCCAGCAGCCAACAGGGACTGTGGAGCGAGCAGTACTTC
>TRBJ1-1|TRBD1|TRBV7-9|many
CASSRSGQVNTEAFF
TGTGCCAGCAGCCGCTCCGGACAGGTGAACACTGAAGCTTTCTTT
>TRBJ1-6|NA|TRBV20-1|many
CSARDRRASQSPLHF
TGCAGTGCTAGAGATCGGAGGGCATCGCAATCACCCCTCCACTTT
>TRBJ2-5|NA|TRBV5-1|NA
CASSPPLGRGTQYF
TGCGCCAGCAGCCCACCCTTGGGGCGCGGGACCCAGTACTTC
>TRBJ2-7|NA|TRBV6-5|few
CASSYSKFQSEQYF
TGTGCCAGCAGTTACTCTAAATTTCAGTCCGAGCAGTACTTC
>TRBJ2-5|TRBD2|TRBV3-1|many
CASSQRGGGALETQYF
TGTGCCAGCAGCCAGAGGGGCGGGGGGGCATTGGAGACCCAGTACTTC
>TRBJ1-5|TRBD1|TRBV19|NA
CASSATGKGANQPQHF
TGTGCCAGTAGCGCGACAGGGAAAGGGGCCAATCAGCCCCAGCATTTT
>TRBJ1-1|TRBD1|TRBV7-3|NA
CASSFAGGSQAFF
TGTGCCAGCAGCTTTGCAGGGGGCTCCCAAGCTTTCTTT
>TRBJ2-5|TRBD1|TRBV18|many
CASSPGQGTMVTQYF
TGTGCCAGCTCACCCGGACAGGGTACGATGGTGACCCAGTACTTC